This is a list of T cell receptor beta chains from one sample in a study of PD-1 blockade in mismatch repair-deficient tumors. Sequencing used immunoSEQ multiplex PCR; TCRdb keeps in-frame clones, though not all of them. The profile shows some 100,000 clones, 82% of them singletons. Sequencing was performed on peripheral blood, taken roughly eight months after starting pembrolizumab. These receptors originate from an adult with mismatch repair-deficient cancer. The CDR3 runs from the conserved cysteine through the conserved F or W. D genes are given only for firm matches. Clone sizes are given selectively: once, few, many, or a class where the clone is expanded.

v_gene,d_gene,abundance,j_gene,CDR3aa,CDR3nt
TRBV5-1,-,-,TRBJ2-7,CASSLTTAASLFEQYF,TGCGCCAGCAGCTTGACGACAGCTGCTAGCCTTTTCGAGCAGTACTTC
TRBV6-6,TRBD1,-,TRBJ2-1,CASILTGEEVNEQFF,TGTGCCAGCATTCTGACAGGGGAGGAAGTTAATGAGCAGTTCTTC
TRBV13,-,-,TRBJ2-3,CASSLGGRTDTQYF,TGTGCCAGCAGCCTCGGTGGCCGCACAGATACGCAGTATTTT
TRBV6-6,-,-,TRBJ2-1,CASSRQVSSYNEQFF,TGTGCCAGCAGCCGCCAAGTCAGCTCCTACAATGAGCAGTTCTTC
TRBV25-1,-,-,TRBJ2-7,CASNTGSGYEQYF,TGTGCCAGTAATACAGGGTCGGGCTACGAGCAGTACTTC
TRBV6-6,TRBD1,once,TRBJ1-5,CASSSPGQGSQPQHF,TGTGCCAGCAGTTCGCCGGGACAGGGGAGTCAGCCCCAGCATTTT
TRBV6-1,-,few,TRBJ2-7,CASSLEPSSEQYF,TGTGCCAGCAGCCTGGAGCCGTCATCCGAGCAGTACTTC
TRBV5-4,TRBD2,once,TRBJ2-5,CASSISGIQETQYF,TGTGCCAGCAGCATTAGCGGGATACAAGAGACCCAGTACTTC
TRBV20-1,-,-,TRBJ1-1,CSAGTLKGAFF,TGCAGTGCTGGGACACTTAAGGGAGCTTTCTTT
TRBV7-9,-,few,TRBJ1-4,CASSLAQGILEKLFF,TGTGCCAGCAGCTTAGCACAAGGGATTTTGGAAAAACTGTTTTTT
TRBV5-1,TRBD1,-,TRBJ2-5,CASTTGGGGQETQYF,TGCGCCAGCACCACAGGGGGCGGGGGTCAAGAGACCCAGTACTTC
TRBV29-1,TRBD2,-,TRBJ2-2,CSVELAGGNTGELFF,TGCAGCGTTGAGTTAGCGGGAGGAAACACCGGGGAGCTGTTTTTT
TRBV9,-,once,TRBJ1-4,CASSPREGARDTNEKLFF,TGTGCCAGCAGCCCCCGCGAAGGTGCGAGGGACACTAATGAAAAACTGTTTTTT
TRBV15,-,-,TRBJ2-5,CATSREGETQYF,TGTGCCACCAGCAGGGAGGGGGAGACCCAGTACTTC
TRBV5-1,-,-,TRBJ2-7,CASSSRGVYEQYF,TGCGCCAGCAGCTCGCGTGGGGTCTACGAGCAGTACTTC
TRBV5-8,-,-,TRBJ1-5,CASSFPPQDRPQHF,TGTGCCAGCAGCTTCCCGCCACAAGATCGCCCCCAGCATTTT
TRBV19,TRBD2,-,TRBJ2-7,CASSTQLAGGPHEQYF,TGTGCCAGTAGTACCCAGCTAGCGGGAGGGCCCCACGAGCAGTACTTC
TRBV7-9,-,-,TRBJ2-5,CASSPPPQTQYF,TGTGCCAGCAGCCCCCCCCCGCAGACCCAGTACTTC
TRBV13,-,-,TRBJ1-1,CASSKRGKNTEAFF,TGTGCCAGCAGCAAAAGAGGGAAGAACACTGAAGCTTTCTTT
TRBV4-1,-,-,TRBJ2-6,CASSQDLSGANVLTF,TGCGCCAGCAGCCAAGACCTCTCTGGGGCCAACGTCCTGACTTTC
TRBV30,-,once,TRBJ1-5,CAWSSDGYSNQPQHF,TGTGCCTGGAGCTCAGACGGTTATAGCAATCAGCCCCAGCATTTT
TRBV2,-,-,TRBJ1-5,CASSEEAGSNQPQHF,TGTGCCAGCAGTGAAGAGGCGGGGTCGAATCAGCCCCAGCATTTT
TRBV25-1,TRBD2,-,TRBJ2-1,CASSEGYGLAGEHEQFF,TGTGCCAGCAGTGAGGGTTATGGGCTAGCGGGAGAGCATGAGCAGTTCTTC
TRBV7-6,TRBD1,-,TRBJ2-7,CASSLVGQGAFDEQYF,TGTGCCAGCAGCTTAGTCGGACAGGGGGCTTTCGACGAGCAGTACTTC
TRBV5-1,TRBD1,-,TRBJ1-4,CASSLGTGVEKLFF,TGCGCCAGCAGCTTGGGGACAGGGGTGGAAAAACTGTTTTTT
TRBV29-1,-,-,TRBJ1-2,CSVEGAAGEGYGYTF,TGCAGCGTTGAAGGGGCGGCAGGGGAGGGCTATGGCTACACCTTC
TRBV6-6,-,few,TRBJ1-2,CATALPGYTF,TGTGCCACCGCTCTCCCCGGCTACACCTTC
TRBV19,-,-,TRBJ2-2,CASSPGRLVFANTGELFF,TGTGCCAGTAGCCCGGGACGCCTCGTATTCGCGAACACCGGGGAGCTGTTTTTT
TRBV5-1,-,few,TRBJ2-2,CASSTANTGELFF,TGCGCCAGCAGCACCGCGAACACCGGGGAGCTGTTTTTT
TRBV5-1,TRBD2,-,TRBJ2-1,CASSLAVSGRDSNEQFF,TGCGCCAGCAGCTTGGCCGTTAGCGGGAGGGATTCCAATGAGCAGTTCTTC
TRBV7-6,-,-,TRBJ2-3,CASSLGSASSTDTQYF,TGTGCCAGCAGCTTAGGATCGGCCTCTAGCACAGATACGCAGTATTTT
TRBV29-1,-,-,TRBJ2-6,CSVGTTAIGANVLTF,TGCAGCGTTGGGACGACCGCGATTGGGGCCAACGTCCTGACTTTC